The source of this T cell receptor beta chain is a study of spatial heterogeneity in lung cancer. TCRdb called the 5' RACE reads again in MiXCR, with one record for every CDR3 protein. The table includes fewer than 16,000 distinct CDR3 sequences, 3.6% detected once. Per the germline V gene, CDR1 is DFQATT and CDR2 is SNEGSKA (reference sequence). This CDR3 has 16 amino acids. V lost 6 bases to trimming and J lost 1 base; unmatched junction nucleotides: 9. This clonotype was observed at least ten times. The library was built for alpha chains, so this beta chain is an off-target read and its size means little. Time point indicated: sample taken at primary tumor resection.

Sequenced here: normal lung tissue next to the tumor, sampled at surgery. The receptor was isolated from a male donor with early-stage non-small cell lung cancer. The rearrangement links TRBV20-1 to TRBJ2-5; 12 positions match TRBD2. The CDR3, as DNA: TGCAGTGCACAAGTTACTAGCGGGAGGATCCAAGAGACCCAGTACTTC. Its translation is CSAQVTSGRIQETQYF.